One and the same sample provided the 24 T cell receptor beta chains below, sequenced in a study of post-analysis software for immune sequencing data. Findings and limits, study-wide: Controls showed lower frequencies than patients for 4 or 5 TRBV segments, and TRBV5-6, TRBV5-1 and TRBV20-1 were among these.

Their recognized antigens are unknown. Unique molecular identifiers had been added to the TCR beta cDNA libraries. TCRdb itself ran the PCR reads through MiXCR, one entry per CDR3 protein. The table lists approximately 150,000 distinct CDR3 sequences, approximately 30% of them singletons. The specimen sequenced was blood. All receptors come from a girl aged 10-17 years with multiple sclerosis.

This clonotype was found many times. V is TRBV12-3 or TRBV12-4 and J is TRBJ1-2; 7 positions agree with TRBD1. V gave up 5 bases and J gave up 10 bases; unmatched junction bases: 13. This CDR3 contains 14 residues. CDR3 nucleotides: TGTGCCAGCAGTCCGTCTGACAGGGATCACTCCTACACCTTC. It codes for CASSPSDRDHSYTF.

The chain combines TRBV6-5 with TRBJ2-1, with 8 bases matching TRBD2. CDR3 length equals 16 residues. J gave up 1 base and V 11 bases, and 13 bases lay outside the gene matches. Germline V lookup: CDR1 MNHEY, CDR2 SVGAGI. In DNA form, the CDR3 reads TGTGCCCGGAGGGTCGCGGGAGGTCTTTCCTACAATGAGCAGTTCTTC. It specifies CARRVAGGLSYNEQFF.

In this sample, this clonotype turned up many times. The chain is built from TRBV5-6 and TRBJ2-7; 8 bases fit TRBD1. Germline CDR1 is SGHDT and CDR2 is YYEEEE. Trimming at V came to 5 bases and at J to 4 bases, leaving 11 bases not matched to a gene. CDR3 size: 15 residues. The CDR3, as DNA: TGTGCCAGCAGGCTCCATGGGACAGGCCCTTACGAGCAGTACTTC. This codes for CASRLHGTGPYEQYF. Looking up the rest from reference TRBV5-6 and TRBJ2-7 gives the full variable domain: DAGVTQSPTHLIKTRGQQVTLRCSPKSGHDTVSWYQQALGQGPQFIFQYYEEEERQRGNFPDRFSGHQFPNYSSELNVNALLLGDSALYLCASRLHGTGPYEQYFGPGTRLTVT.

This clonotype was picked up many times. The CDR3 protein is CASSVQGAGANVLTF. In DNA, the CDR3 is TGTGCCAGCAGTGTCCAGGGGGCTGGGGCCAACGTCCTGACTTTC. V and J are TRBV9 and TRBJ2-6, with TRBD1 matching over 7 bases. There are 15 residues in the CDR3. Per germline, CDR1 SGDLS and CDR2 YYNGEE. V gave up 5 bases and J gave up 2 bases; unmatched junction bases: 4.

The chain recombines TRBV5-1 with TRBJ2-5, with TRBD2 as a possible D gene (6 bases). Deletions cut 4 bases from V and 0 bases from J, with 13 bases between. The CDR3 totals 15 residues. CDR1 is SGHRS and CDR2 is YFSETQ in the germline V gene. The CDR3 bases are TGCGCCAGCAGCCTCGGCCGGGGGTACCAAGAGACCCAGTACTTC. Translating gives CASSLGRGYQETQYF.

The V and J genes are TRBV28 and TRBJ1-1; D unclear. CDR1 is MDHEN and CDR2 is SYDVKM in the germline V gene. The CDR3 runs to 14 residues. The ends were cut back, 6 bases at V and 0 bases at J, with 11 bases in the middle. CDR3 sequence reads: CASSLRSMNTEAFF. CDR3 nucleotide sequence: TGTGCCAGCAGCTTGCGAAGCATGAACACTGAAGCTTTCTTT.

A few counts support this clonotype. V and J are TRBV13 and TRBJ2-1; TRBD2 matches at 7 bases. CDR1 and CDR2 from the germline V gene are PRHDT and FYEKMQ (reference sequence). This CDR3 is built from 18 residues. Trimming at V came to 2 bases and at J to 0 bases, leaving 10 bases not matched to a gene. The CDR3 is CASSLRASGIGSYNEQFF. CDR3 DNA: TGTGCCAGCAGCTTAAGGGCTAGCGGTATCGGCTCCTACAATGAGCAGTTCTTC.

This clonotype occurred many times. This sequence joins TRBV28 and TRBJ1-2, with 9 nucleotides matching TRBD1. The length of the CDR3 is 15 residues. Germline V CDR1 and CDR2: MDHEN, SYDVKM. V shed 11 bases and J 5 bases; nucleotides not matched to a gene: 15. The CDR3 here is CAASLRDRAVYGYTF. CDR3 nucleotides: TGTGCCGCCTCCCTCCGGGACAGGGCCGTATATGGCTACACCTTC.

This clonotype was seen repeatedly, ten times or more. The chain joins TRBV10-2 to TRBJ1-2; TRBD1 agrees at 9 bases. The CDR3 spans 13 residues. Germline values: CDR1 WSHSY, CDR2 SAAADI. V shed 6 bases, J shed 4 bases, and the junction held 3 bases outside the gene matches. The DNA of the CDR3 is TGCGCCAGCAGATCGGGACAGGGCTATGGCTACACCTTC. Its protein is CASRSGQGYGYTF.

This clonotype showed up just a few times. This chain uses TRBV7-9 with TRBJ2-1; D unresolved. Germline CDR1 is SEHNR and CDR2 is FQNEAQ (reference sequence). Trimming pared 5 bases from V and 3 bases from J, leaving 17 bases between. The CDR3 totals 16 residues. CDR3 sequence reads: CASSPRKGMDYNEQFF. CDR3 coding DNA: TGTGCCAGCAGCCCTAGAAAGGGAATGGACTACAATGAGCAGTTCTTC.

Worth noting for this clonotype: A much larger clone lies one base from this, so it may be a read error. CDR3 in DNA: TGTGCCAGCAGTTACGTCGCGGGAGGAGAGACCCAGTACTTC. Protein sequence: CASSYVAGGETQYF. The chain recombines TRBV6-5 with TRBJ2-5, with 8 bases fitting TRBD2. V lost 2 bases and J lost 4; bases outside the gene matches: 3. Germline CDR1 reads MNHEY; CDR2 reads SVGAGI. The CDR3 has 14 amino acids.

Regarding this clonotype: An end of the junction differs from the germline gene, which may be a read error. The chain combines TRBV5-1 with TRBJ2-3; no firm D call. Germline V gene sequence: CDR1 SGHRS, CDR2 YFSETQ. This CDR3 is 14 amino acids long. CDR3 DNA: TGCACCAGCAGCTTAGTAATTGGGGCAGATACGCAGTATTTT. Encoded protein: CTSSLVIGADTQYF. Variable domain in full (rest from reference TRBV5-1 and TRBJ2-3): KAGVTQTPRYLIKTRGQQVTLSCSPISGHRSVSWYQQTPGQGLQFLFEYFSETQRNKGNFPGRFSGRQFSNSRSEMNVSTLELGDSALYLCTSSLVIGADTQYFGPGTRLTVL.

The gene calls are TRBV12-3 or TRBV12-4 and TRBJ1-1; no reliable D call. This CDR3 is built from 15 residues. V lost 7 bases to trimming and J lost 6 bases, with 21 bases between them. CDR3 DNA: TGTGCCAGCACCACCACGGGGAGGCAGGTCCCTGAAGCTTTCTTT. Encoded protein: CASTTTGRQVPEAFF.

This clonotype turned up a few times. The gene calls are TRBV20-1 and TRBJ2-7; 13 bases line up with TRBD2. Germline V lookup: CDR1 DFQATT, CDR2 SNEGSKA (reference sequence). This CDR3 has 16 residues. V trimming: 4 bases; J trimming: 7 bases; junction bases outside the gene matches: 13. In DNA, the CDR3 is TGCAGTGCTATTCGGCCGGGACTAGCGGGGCGAAATGAGCAGTACTTC. Residues: CSAIRPGLAGRNEQYF.

This clonotype was seen a few times. The chain links TRBV11-2 to TRBJ1-1; 7 nucleotides agree with TRBD1. This CDR3 has 13 residues. Looked up from germline, CDR1 is SGHAT and CDR2 is FQNNGV. Trimming took 4 bases from V and 7 from J; bases not matched to a gene: 6. The CDR3 coding sequence is TGTGCCAGCAGCTCCCGACGGGACAGTGAAGCTTTCTTT. Translated, it gives CASSSRRDSEAFF.

This clonotype was recorded many times. The V call is TRBV28, the J call TRBJ1-2; TRBD1 might be the D (6 bases). V shed 4 bases and J shed 8 bases, with 17 bases lying between them. CDR1 and CDR2 from the germline V gene are MDHEN and SYDVKM. The CDR3 extends over 14 amino acids. CDR3 coding DNA: TGTGCCAGCAGTTCAAACGGGGGGGCACGGGGCTACACCTTC. Its translation is CASSSNGGARGYTF.

The chain joins TRBV12-3 or TRBV12-4 to TRBJ2-5, with 8 bases fitting TRBD1. CDR3 length equals 13 residues. The V and J ends lost 6 bases and 3 bases, in that order; junction bases with no gene match: 3. The chain's CDR3 is CASRSTGEETQYF. The CDR3 coding sequence is TGTGCCAGCAGGTCGACAGGGGAAGAGACCCAGTACTTC.

This clonotype appeared a few times. This sequence joins TRBV2 and TRBJ1-6; maybe TRBD1 (5 bases). Trimming stripped 6 bases from V and 7 bases from J, with 7 bases between. The germline gives CDR1 SNHLY, CDR2 FYNNEI. This CDR3 spans 12 amino acids. The CDR3 loop is CASSRDNSPLHF. DNA of the CDR3: TGTGCCAGCAGCAGGGACAATTCACCCCTCCACTTT.

This clonotype was detected many times. CDR3 residues: CASSLSTDAVGYTF. In nucleotides, the CDR3 is TGTGCCAGCAGTTTATCGACAGACGCGGTAGGCTACACCTTC. V usage is TRBV12-3 or TRBV12-4 and J usage is TRBJ1-2, with D possibly being TRBD1 (5 bases). CDR3 length: 14 amino acids. The V end lost 2 bases, the J end lost 8 bases, and 15 bases lay between the germline ends.

The chain employs TRBV7-9 and TRBJ1-4; 7 positions match TRBD1. Per the germline V gene, CDR1 is SEHNR and CDR2 is FQNEAQ (reference sequence). Trimming removed 3 bases from V and 12 bases from J; junction bases left unmatched: 4. The CDR3 length is 12 residues. Here the CDR3 DNA reads TGTGCCAGCAGCTTCGACAGGGATGAACTGTTTTTT. Translated, it gives CASSFDRDELFF.

This clonotype was seen at least ten times. The chain has TRBV6-5 and TRBJ2-7, with 10 bases fitting TRBD2. The germline gives CDR1 MNHEY, CDR2 SVGAGI. The V segment lost 6 bases and the J segment 4 bases; nucleotides outside the gene matches: 9. The length of the CDR3 is 15 residues. The CDR3 loop reads CASRQLAGVGYEQYF. The DNA for the CDR3 is TGTGCCAGCAGGCAGCTAGCGGGAGTAGGGTACGAGCAGTACTTC.

In regard to this clonotype: This may arise from a read error, as a much more abundant clone is one base away. The CDR3 sequence: CASLGGGEQYF. CDR3 nucleotide sequence: TGTGCCAGCCTGGGGGGAGGAGAGCAGTACTTC. The chain combines TRBV6-2 or TRBV6-3 with TRBJ2-7; tentative D call: TRBD2 (6 bases). This CDR3 contains 11 residues. Trimming pared 8 bases from V and 7 bases from J, leaving 12 bases between. The V gene's germline CDR1 is MNHEY and CDR2 SVGEGT.

This chain uses TRBV27 with TRBJ2-7, with D unresolved. The CDR3 is 13 residues long. Trimming took off 4 bases at V and 7 bases at J, with 14 bases between the two ends. CDR1 is MNHEY and CDR2 is SMNVEV in the germline V gene (reference sequence). CDR3 sequence (DNA): TGTGCCAGCAGTTCCCTCCCGGTTGCGGAGCAGTACTTC. Translating gives CASSSLPVAEQYF.

V is TRBV12-5 and J is TRBJ2-7, with 8 nucleotides matching TRBD1. This CDR3 spans 12 amino acids. CDR1 LGHNT and CDR2 FRNRAP come from the germline V gene. The ends lost 5 bases at V and 9 bases at J; junction bases unmatched: 6. For the CDR3, the DNA is TGTGCTAGTGGTCCCGGGACAGGCGGGCAGTACTTC. This encodes CASGPGTGGQYF. The full variable domain, its missing parts supplied by reference TRBV12-5 and TRBJ2-7, is DARVTQTPRHKVTEMGQEVTMRCQPILGHNTVFWYRQTMMQGLELLAYFRNRAPLDDSGMPKDRFSAEMPDATLATLKIQPSEPRDSAVYFCASGPGTGGQYFGPGTRLTVT.